This TCR beta chain stems from a study of response to subunit inactivated influenza vaccine (dated by TCRdb to 2017 to 2018). With regard to the full study: The study used deep quantitative T cell receptor repertoire profiling to track responses to a trivalent subunit inactivated influenza vaccine. Overall results and qualifications from the work: According to the authors, only a limited number of new T cells may be recruited by each seasonal influenza vaccination.

Taken from cysteine to phenylalanine, the CDR3 has 13 residues. Of the read, only the CDR3 DNA is kept; its 39 bases are in frame from base 1. The V and J ends are trimmed by 3 bases and 4 bases, leaving 7 bases between them. CDR1 SGHAT and CDR2 FQNNGV were looked up in the germline V gene. The protocol used for the library was RT-PCR. Sequencing used an Illumina HiSeq 2500. Using fastp trimming at Q25 and MiXCR clonotype assembly, TCRdb reanalyzed the public sequencing data and kept in-frame beta chains. Rows are combined by CDR3 protein, so each entry shows the most common genes and DNA. Present in this sample are roughly 570,000 distinct CDR3 sequences, around 13% of which were seen just once. The ten largest clones add up to more than 9.5% of the sample. This clonotype was recorded many times. No antigen is known for it. Base-call qualities are not available, and no considerably larger clone is one nucleotide away.

The V and J segments used are TRBV11-2 and TRBJ1-5; too little of a D gene remains to name it. This material consisted of PBMCs from blood, taken about 13 days after vaccination. This receptor was obtained from a man aged 50-59 years who received an inactivated influenza vaccine. Donor details come from another sample of the same person, matched by shared clones. The DNA reads as follows: TGTGCCAGCAGCTTCAATAGGAATCAGCCCCAGCATTTT. Its translation is CASSFNRNQPQHF.